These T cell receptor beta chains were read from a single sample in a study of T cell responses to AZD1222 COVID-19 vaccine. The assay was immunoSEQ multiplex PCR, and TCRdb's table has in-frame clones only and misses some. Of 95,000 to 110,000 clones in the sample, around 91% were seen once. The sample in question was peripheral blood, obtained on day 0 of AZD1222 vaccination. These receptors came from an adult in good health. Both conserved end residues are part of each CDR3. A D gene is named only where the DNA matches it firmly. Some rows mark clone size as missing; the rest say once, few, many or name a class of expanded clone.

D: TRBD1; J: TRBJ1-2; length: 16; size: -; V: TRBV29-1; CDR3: CSDRGLKGALGYGYTF; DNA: TGCAGCGATAGAGGGTTGAAGGGGGCGCTTGGTTATGGCTACACCTTC
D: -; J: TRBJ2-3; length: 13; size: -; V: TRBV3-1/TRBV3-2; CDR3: CASSQVGLRGQYF; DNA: TGTGCCAGCAGCCAAGTGGGCCTTAGGGGGCAGTATTTT
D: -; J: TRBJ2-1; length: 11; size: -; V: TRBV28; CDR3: CASSLEGEQFF; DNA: TGTGCCAGCAGTTTAGAGGGAGAGCAGTTCTTC
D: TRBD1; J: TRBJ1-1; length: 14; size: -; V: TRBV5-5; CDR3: CASSPVGDSPLVFF; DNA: TGTGCCAGCAGCCCGGTGGGGGACAGCCCCTTGGTTTTCTTT
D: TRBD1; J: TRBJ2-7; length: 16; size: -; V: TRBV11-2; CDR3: CASSSLVGQGGYEQYF; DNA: TGTGCCAGCAGCTCATTAGTCGGACAGGGGGGGTACGAGCAGTACTTC
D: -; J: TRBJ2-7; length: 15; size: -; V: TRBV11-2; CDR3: CASSLELVGEYEQYF; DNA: TGTGCCAGCAGCTTAGAGCTCGTGGGGGAATACGAGCAGTACTTC
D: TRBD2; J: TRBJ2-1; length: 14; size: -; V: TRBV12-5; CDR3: CAGGRDGNYNEQFF; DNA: TGTGCTGGCGGGAGGGACGGAAACTACAATGAGCAGTTCTTC
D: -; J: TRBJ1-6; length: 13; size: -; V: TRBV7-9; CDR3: CASSLGSNSPLHF; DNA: TGTGCCAGCAGCCTCGGAAGTAATTCACCCCTCCACTTT
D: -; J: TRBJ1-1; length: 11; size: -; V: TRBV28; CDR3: CASSANTEAFF; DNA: TGTGCCAGCTCGGCTAACACTGAAGCTTTCTTT
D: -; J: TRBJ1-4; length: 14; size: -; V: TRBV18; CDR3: CASSPPNHNEKLFF; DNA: TGTGCCAGCTCACCCCCAAACCATAATGAAAAACTGTTTTTT
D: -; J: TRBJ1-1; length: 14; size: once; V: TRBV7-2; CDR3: CASHLRMMNTEAFF; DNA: TGTGCCAGCCACTTAAGGATGATGAACACTGAAGCTTTCTTT
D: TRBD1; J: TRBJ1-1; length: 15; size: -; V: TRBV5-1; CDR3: CASSSGQGKYTEAFF; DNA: TGCGCCAGCAGCTCAGGACAGGGCAAGTACACTGAAGCTTTCTTT
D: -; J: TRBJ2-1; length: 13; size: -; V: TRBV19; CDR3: CASSIGARNEQFF; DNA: TGTGCCAGTAGTATTGGGGCGCGGAATGAGCAGTTCTTC
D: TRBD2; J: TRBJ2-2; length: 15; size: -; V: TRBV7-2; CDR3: CASSSGLENTGELFF; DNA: TGTGCCAGCAGCTCGGGACTAGAGAACACCGGGGAGCTGTTTTTT
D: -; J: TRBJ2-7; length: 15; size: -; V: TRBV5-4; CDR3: CASSPSGTQTYEQYF; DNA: TGTGCCAGCAGCCCTTCCGGGACGCAGACCTACGAGCAGTACTTC
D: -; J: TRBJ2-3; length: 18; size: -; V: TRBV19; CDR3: CASSIFLGGREVADTQYF; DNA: TGTGCCAGTAGTATTTTTTTGGGGGGGCGAGAGGTCGCGGATACGCAGTATTTT
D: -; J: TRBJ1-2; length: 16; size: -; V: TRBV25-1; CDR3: CASSEYEWRTQGGYTF; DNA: TGTGCCAGCAGTGAATATGAGTGGCGGACGCAGGGGGGCTACACCTTC
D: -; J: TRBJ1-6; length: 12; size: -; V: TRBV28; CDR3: CASSIRISPLHF; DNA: TGTGCCAGCAGTATTAGGATTTCACCCCTCCACTTT
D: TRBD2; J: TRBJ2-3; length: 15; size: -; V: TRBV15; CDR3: CATSLRGFGTDTQYF; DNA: TGTGCCACCAGCTTGCGGGGGTTCGGCACAGATACGCAGTATTTT
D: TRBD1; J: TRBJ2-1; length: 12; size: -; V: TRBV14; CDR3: CASSQDRGQGIF; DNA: TGTGCCAGCAGCCAAGATCGGGGACAGGGGATCTTC
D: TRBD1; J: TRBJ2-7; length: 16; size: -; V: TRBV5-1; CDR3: CASSLVLTGGGYEQYF; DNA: TGCGCCAGCAGCTTGGTCTTGACAGGGGGCGGCTACGAGCAGTACTTC
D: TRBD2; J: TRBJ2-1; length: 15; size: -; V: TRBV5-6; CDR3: CASRSRGGSYNEQFF; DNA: TGTGCCAGCAGGTCCCGGGGGGGCTCCTACAATGAGCAGTTCTTC
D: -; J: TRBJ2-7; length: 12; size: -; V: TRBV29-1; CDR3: CSVGTHSYEQYF; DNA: TGCAGCGTTGGCACACACTCCTACGAGCAGTACTTC
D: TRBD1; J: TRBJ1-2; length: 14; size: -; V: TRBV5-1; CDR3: CASSSGTGNYGYTF; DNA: TGCGCCAGCAGCTCCGGGACAGGGAACTATGGCTACACCTTC
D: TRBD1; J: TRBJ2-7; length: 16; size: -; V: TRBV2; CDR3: CASSERGTGGIYEQYF; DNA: TGTGCCAGCAGTGAACGGGGGACAGGCGGAATTTACGAGCAGTACTTC
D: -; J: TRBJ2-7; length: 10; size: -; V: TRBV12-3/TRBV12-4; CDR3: CASRSGEQYF; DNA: TGTGCCAGCAGATCGGGGGAGCAGTACTTC
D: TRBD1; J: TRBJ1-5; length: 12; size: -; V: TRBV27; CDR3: CASSSGGQPQHF; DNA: TGTGCCAGCAGTTCAGGGGGTCAGCCCCAGCATTTT
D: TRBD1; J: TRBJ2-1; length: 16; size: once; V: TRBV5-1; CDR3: CASSLGQGKSVGEQFF; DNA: TGCGCCAGCAGCTTGGGACAGGGGAAATCGGTCGGTGAGCAGTTCTTC
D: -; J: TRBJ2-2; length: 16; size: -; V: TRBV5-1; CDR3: CASGLGGIQGTGELFF; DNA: TGCGCCAGTGGCCTGGGGGGAATCCAGGGAACCGGGGAGCTGTTTTTT
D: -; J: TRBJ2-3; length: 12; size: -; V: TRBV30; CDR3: CAWSGGTDTQYF; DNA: TGTGCCTGGAGCGGAGGCACAGATACGCAGTATTTT
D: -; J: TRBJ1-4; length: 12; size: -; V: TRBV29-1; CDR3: CSVFQGSEKLFF; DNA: TGCAGCGTTTTTCAGGGATCCGAAAAACTGTTTTTT
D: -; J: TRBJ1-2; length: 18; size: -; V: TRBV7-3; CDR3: CASSLTALAGTPSDGYTF; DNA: TGTGCCAGCAGCTTAACGGCTTTAGCCGGGACCCCCAGCGATGGCTACACCTTC
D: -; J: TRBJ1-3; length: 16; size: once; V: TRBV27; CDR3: CASSPRPQAGGNTIYF; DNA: TGTGCCAGCAGTCCCCGTCCACAGGCGGGTGGAAACACCATATATTTT
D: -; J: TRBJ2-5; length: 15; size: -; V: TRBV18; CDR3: CASSQQQGLGETQYF; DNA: TGTGCCAGCTCTCAACAACAGGGACTTGGCGAGACCCAGTACTTC
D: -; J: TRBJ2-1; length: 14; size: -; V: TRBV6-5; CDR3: CASRYRDPRDEQFF; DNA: TGTGCCAGCAGGTACCGGGACCCGAGGGATGAGCAGTTCTTC
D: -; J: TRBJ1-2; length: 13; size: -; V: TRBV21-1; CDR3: CASSKGKLGGYTF; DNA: TGTGCCAGCAGCAAAGGTAAACTTGGCGGCTACACCTTC
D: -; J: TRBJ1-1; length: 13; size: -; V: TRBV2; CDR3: CASSEAGVGEAFF; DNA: TGTGCCAGCAGTGAAGCGGGGGTGGGTGAAGCTTTCTTT
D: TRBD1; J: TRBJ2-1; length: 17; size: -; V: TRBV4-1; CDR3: CASSQEGQGWGHNEQFF; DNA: TGCGCCAGCAGCCAAGAGGGACAGGGTTGGGGCCACAATGAGCAGTTCTTC
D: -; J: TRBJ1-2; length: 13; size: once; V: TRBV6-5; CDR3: CASTIKGYYGYTF; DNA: TGTGCCAGCACTATCAAGGGATACTATGGCTACACCTTC
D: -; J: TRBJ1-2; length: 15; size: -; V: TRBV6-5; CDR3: CASTHPGISNYGYTF; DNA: TGTGCCAGCACTCACCCAGGTATCTCTAACTATGGCTACACCTTC
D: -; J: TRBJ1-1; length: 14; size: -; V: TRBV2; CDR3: CASSEATVNTEAFF; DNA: TGTGCCAGCAGTGAGGCGACAGTGAACACTGAAGCTTTCTTT
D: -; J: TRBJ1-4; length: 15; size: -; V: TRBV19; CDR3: CASSNPGRLNEKLFF; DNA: TGTGCCAGTAGCAATCCGGGACGGCTGAATGAAAAACTGTTTTTT
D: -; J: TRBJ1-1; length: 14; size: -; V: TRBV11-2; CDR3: CASTTQEGATEAFF; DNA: TGTGCCAGCACCACTCAGGAGGGCGCCACTGAAGCTTTCTTT
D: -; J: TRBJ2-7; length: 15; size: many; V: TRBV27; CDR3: CASRLVLNNGYEQYF; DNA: TGTGCCAGCCGATTAGTTTTGAATAATGGCTACGAGCAGTACTTC
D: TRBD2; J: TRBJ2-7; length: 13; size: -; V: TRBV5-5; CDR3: CASSWTSSYEQYF; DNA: TGTGCCAGCAGCTGGACTAGTTCCTACGAGCAGTACTTC
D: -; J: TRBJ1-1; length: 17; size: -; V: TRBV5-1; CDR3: CASSFGRLGGMNTEAFF; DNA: TGCGCCAGCAGCTTCGGACGGCTAGGGGGAATGAACACTGAAGCTTTCTTT
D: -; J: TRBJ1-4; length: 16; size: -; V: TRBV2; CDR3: CASSDIWGYSAEKLFF; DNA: TGTGCCAGCAGTGATATTTGGGGTTATTCGGCTGAAAAACTGTTTTTT
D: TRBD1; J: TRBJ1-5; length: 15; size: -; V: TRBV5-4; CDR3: CASNPGQGPDQPQHF; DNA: TGTGCCAGCAACCCGGGACAGGGTCCGGATCAGCCCCAGCATTTT
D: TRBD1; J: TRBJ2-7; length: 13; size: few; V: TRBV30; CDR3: CAWIRDRPYEQYF; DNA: TGTGCCTGGATACGGGACAGACCCTACGAGCAGTACTTC
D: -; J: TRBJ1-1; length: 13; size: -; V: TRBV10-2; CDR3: CAGRDMEYTEAFF; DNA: TGCGCCGGCCGGGACATGGAATACACTGAAGCTTTCTTT
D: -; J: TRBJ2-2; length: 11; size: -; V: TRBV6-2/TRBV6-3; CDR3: CASSGTGELFF; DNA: TGTGCCAGCAGCGGGACCGGGGAGCTGTTTTTT
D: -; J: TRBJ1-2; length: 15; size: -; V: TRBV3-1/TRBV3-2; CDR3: CASSPNVQGQYGYTF; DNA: TGTGCCAGCAGCCCCAACGTTCAGGGGCAATATGGCTACACCTTC
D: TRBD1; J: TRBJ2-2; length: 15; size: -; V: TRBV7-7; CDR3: CASSSRTGGPGELFF; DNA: TGTGCTAGCAGCTCCCGGACAGGGGGCCCCGGGGAGCTGTTTTTT
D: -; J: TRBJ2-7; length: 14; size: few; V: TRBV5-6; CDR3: CASSEQGRPYEQYF; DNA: TGTGCCAGCAGCGAACAAGGGAGGCCGTACGAGCAGTACTTC
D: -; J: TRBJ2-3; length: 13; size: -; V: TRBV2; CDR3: CASSADYTDTQYF; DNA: TGTGCCAGCAGTGCGGACTATACAGATACGCAGTATTTT
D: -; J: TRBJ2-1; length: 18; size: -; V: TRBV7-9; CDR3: CASSTSGGPTGSYNEQFF; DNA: TGTGCCAGCAGCACCAGTGGGGGGCCAACCGGCTCCTACAATGAGCAGTTCTTC
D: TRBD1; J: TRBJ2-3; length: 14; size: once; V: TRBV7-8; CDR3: CASSLEIDRGTQYF; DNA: TGTGCCAGCAGCTTAGAGATAGACAGGGGTACGCAGTATTTT
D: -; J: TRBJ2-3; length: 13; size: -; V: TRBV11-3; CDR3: CASSRTLTDTQYF; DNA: TGTGCCAGCAGCCGGACATTAACAGATACGCAGTATTTT
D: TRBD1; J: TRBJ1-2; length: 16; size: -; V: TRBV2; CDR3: CASSLGQGLGNYGYTF; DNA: TGTGCCAGCAGCCTGGGACAGGGATTGGGTAACTATGGCTACACCTTC
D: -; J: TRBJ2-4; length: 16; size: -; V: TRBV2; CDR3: CASSESAGLAKNIQYF; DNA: TGTGCCAGCAGTGAATCGGCAGGGCTAGCCAAAAACATTCAGTACTTC